The clone carrying this T cell receptor (beta chain) was detected many times. Amplification of TCR beta CDR3 regions was performed using RNA transcripts as template. The HTBI set primed first-round TCR CDR3 RT-PCR. TCRdb fed the multiplex PCR reads into MiXCR, producing one record per CDR3 protein. The table records fewer than 650,000 distinct CDR3 sequences, approximately 14% of them present only once. Patients having uncontrolled infection, another autoimmune disease, pregnancy or lactation were not included. Clinical symptoms, serum thyroxine and TRAb, thyroid ultrasound and orbital computed tomography were used for the diagnoses. The data were taken from a study of T cells in Graves' hyperthyroidism and ophthalmopathy. Study background: Peripheral blood was acquired at first diagnosis, ahead of any therapy whatsoever.

The sequenced sample consisted of blood. The source is a woman aged 40 to 50 with Graves' ophthalmopathy.

CDR3 region: CASSLEDRESFQYF. The DNA for the CDR3 is TGTGCCAGCAGCTTAGAGGACAGGGAGTCCTTCCAGTACTTC. This chain uses TRBV11-3 with TRBJ2-5; the match to TRBD1 covers 8 bases. In germline, CDR1 is SGHNT, CDR2 YENEEA. The CDR3 contains 14 residues. Germline trimming cut 0 bases from V and 10 bases from J; bases unmatched to any gene: 7.